The 3 T cell receptor beta chains in this list originate from one sample, sequenced in a study of long-term antiretroviral therapy in people with HIV. Researchers report immunoSEQ v3.0 was run at survey level. The method was immunoSEQ multiplex PCR; TCRdb's version includes in-frame clones alone and lacks a portion of them. Counted here are fewer than 35,000 clones, roughly 85% occurring once; the ten biggest clones make up roughly 7.9%. Here the sequenced sample was unsorted PBMCs, taken 0.4 years before starting antiretroviral therapy. The receptors shown here come from a man aged 18 to 35 with HIV.

This clone was seen a single time. The chain joins TRBV5-1 to TRBJ2-1, with 8 positions matching TRBD2. Germline CDR1 and CDR2: SGHRS and YFSETQ. CDR3 size: 17 residues. After removal of 3 bases from V and 0 bases from J, the junction contained 8 bases not matched to a gene. The CDR3 sequence: CASSSYTGGSSYNEQFF. DNA for the CDR3: TGCGCCAGCAGCTCGTACACGGGGGGGAGCTCCTACAATGAGCAGTTCTTC.

For the CDR3, the DNA is TGCGCCAGCAGCGACCCGGGAGGGACAGATACGCAGTATTTT. Residues: CASSDPGGTDTQYF. The chain recombines TRBV5-1 with TRBJ2-3, with 8 bases identical to TRBD2. The CDR3 has 14 amino acids. V was clipped by 4 bases and J by 3 bases; unmatched bases: 4. Looked up from germline, CDR1 is SGHRS and CDR2 is YFSETQ.

V usage is TRBV7-9 and J usage is TRBJ1-2; TRBD1 might be the D (5 bases). The CDR3 sequence is 15 residues long. Germline CDR1 is SEHNR and CDR2 is FQNEAQ (reference sequence). Trimming took 3 bases from V and 3 from J, leaving 14 bases between them. CDR3 sequence: CASSLEGDADYGYTF. The CDR3 DNA follows: TGTGCCAGCAGCTTGGAAGGGGACGCGGACTATGGCTACACCTTC.